A selection of T cell receptor beta chains follows, all from one sample in a study of blood T cells in healthy people across ages. TCRdb used MiXCR to reprocess the 5' RACE reads, holding one entry per CDR3 protein. The sample yields around 940,000 distinct CDR3 sequences, roughly 51% seen once. The specimen sequenced was blood. Receptors were obtained from a woman aged 55 to 70 in good health. The CDR3 runs from the conserved cysteine through the conserved F or W.

17	TRBV7-6	CASSLYLRQGVKETQYF
17	TRBV27	CASSFFFTGTDYNEQFF
16	TRBV3-1	CASSQALGLSFGGYTF
15	TRBV6-6	CASSRAGTEEETQYF
15	TRBV12-3/TRBV12-4	CASRPGLAGEGEQYF
13	TRBV29-1	CSVSRQSQETQYF
15	TRBV7-8	CASSSDERGLGEQYF
15	TRBV12-3/TRBV12-4	CASSSIAGGKNIQYF
14	TRBV28	CASSSPTGPQPQHF
20	TRBV28	CASSWGFGTGYPSYNSPLHF
15	TRBV4-1	CASSQVLGAYNEQFF
12	TRBV2	CASSELGDTQYF
14	TRBV28	CASSRDRVLDTQYF
16	TRBV27	CASSFRLAGAFHEQYF
17	TRBV19	CASSIRLAGGYTDTQYF
16	TRBV29-1	CSVEVGGLGALETQYF
19	TRBV7-6	CASSLAGTGGSLGYNEQFF
13	TRBV11-2	CASSLGGAHEQYF
16	TRBV6-1	CASSEGGKGYYNEQFF
17	TRBV28	CASSLILLGQGNYEQYF
13	TRBV27	CASRRAGTGELFF
17	TRBV7-9	CASSADLLAGGNNEQFF
16	TRBV25-1	CASSEYETGSAHEQFF
14	TRBV12-3/TRBV12-4	CASSEKAGGYGYTF
16	TRBV11-3	CASSLESSGPSETQYF
15	TRBV5-1	CASSPAGQSNTEAFF
17	TRBV5-1	CASSSDPSGLAGFEQFF
13	TRBV5-1	CASSEEGYQPQHF
16	TRBV28	CASKRPTVNSNQPQHF
15	TRBV10-3	CAISEGQPDNSPLHF
14	TRBV27	CASRPPGQHYGYTF
13	TRBV5-6	CASSFRDRGQQYF
16	TRBV12-3/TRBV12-4	CASRGGTSGNYNEQFF
17	TRBV4-2	CASSQLRMGAPEETQYF
18	TRBV28	CASSLSGGGLTRYDEQFF
17	TRBV20-1	CSARDRAGAIMNTEAFF
17	TRBV5-6	CASSPGVQRGTTDTQYF
15	TRBV12-3/TRBV12-4	CASRGGRAGVYEQYF
16	TRBV28	CASSLLDREDGDTQYF
19	TRBV10-3	CAISESTGTGGASNYGYTF